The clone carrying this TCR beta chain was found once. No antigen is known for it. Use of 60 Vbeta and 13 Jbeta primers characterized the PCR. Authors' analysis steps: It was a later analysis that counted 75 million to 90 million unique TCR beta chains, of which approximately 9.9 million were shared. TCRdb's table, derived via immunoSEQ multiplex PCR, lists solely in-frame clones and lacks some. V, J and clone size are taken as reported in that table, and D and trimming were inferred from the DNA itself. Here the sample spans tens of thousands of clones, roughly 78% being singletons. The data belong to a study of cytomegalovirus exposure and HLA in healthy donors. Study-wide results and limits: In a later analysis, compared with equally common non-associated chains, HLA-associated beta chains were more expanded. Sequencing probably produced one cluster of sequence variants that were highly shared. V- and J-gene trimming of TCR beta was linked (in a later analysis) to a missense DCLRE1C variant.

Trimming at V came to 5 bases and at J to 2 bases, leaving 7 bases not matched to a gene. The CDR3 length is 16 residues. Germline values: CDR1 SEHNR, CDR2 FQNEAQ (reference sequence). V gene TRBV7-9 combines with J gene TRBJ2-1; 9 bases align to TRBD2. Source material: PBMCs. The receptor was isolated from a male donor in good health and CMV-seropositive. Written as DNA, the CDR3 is TGTGCCAGCAGCGCCCGACTAGCGGAGGCCTACAATGAGCAGTTCTTC. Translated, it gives CASSARLAEAYNEQFF.